The 10 T cell receptor beta chains given below trace back to one sample, sequenced in a study of T cell changes during pregnancy in multiple sclerosis. The repertoire was sequenced with immunoSEQ multiplex PCR; TCRdb's copy has only in-frame clones and lacks some. The table includes approximately 44,000 clones, around nine tenths detected once. Sequenced here: CD8+ T cells from peripheral blood mononuclear cells, sampled in the third trimester of pregnancy. Every receptor here comes from a female donor with multiple sclerosis, enrolled in a pregnancy study.

The rearrangement links TRBV7-9 to TRBJ2-7, with 8 bases fitting TRBD1. The ends lost 5 bases at V and 5 bases at J; junction bases unmatched: 8. Germline V gene data show CDR1 as SEHNR and CDR2 as FQNEAQ (reference sequence). The CDR3 loop spans 14 amino acids. CDR3 amino acids: CASSRLDRGDEQYF. The CDR3 bases are TGTGCCAGCAGCAGGCTCGACAGGGGCGACGAGCAGTACTTC. The full variable domain, completed using reference TRBV7-9 and TRBJ2-7, is DTGVSQNPRHKITKRGQNVTFRCDPISEHNRLYWYRQTLGQGPEFLTYFQNEAQLEKSRLLSDRFSAERPKGSFSTLEIQRTEQGDSAMYLCASSRLDRGDEQYFGPGTRLTVT.

V is TRBV10-3 and J is TRBJ2-2; 14 bases are a match to TRBD2. In germline, CDR1 is ENHRY, CDR2 SYGVKD. J gave up 5 bases and V 8 bases, and 7 bases lay outside the gene matches. The CDR3 covers 16 residues. DNA for the CDR3: TGTGCCATCGGGACTAGCGGGAGTGGTCGGACCGGGGAGCTGTTTTTT. Translated, it gives CAIGTSGSGRTGELFF.

This chain connects TRBV4-3 to TRBJ2-5; TRBD2 matches at 9 bases. Germline CDR1 and CDR2: LGHNA and YSLEER. The CDR3 is 15 residues long. The J segment lost 1 base and the V segment lost 0 bases, leaving 0 bases of the junction unmatched. The CDR3 region is CASSQERGGQETQYF. The CDR3 DNA reads TGCGCCAGCAGCCAAGAGCGGGGGGGCCAAGAGACCCAGTACTTC.

The chain recombines TRBV7-9 with TRBJ2-1; TRBD1 aligns across 10 bases. This CDR3 is built from 15 residues. Looked up from germline, CDR1 is SEHNR and CDR2 is FQNEAQ (reference sequence). Losses at the gene ends were 4 bases for V and 4 bases for J; bases not matched to a gene: 4. Written as DNA, the CDR3 is TGTGCCAGCAGCTCCGGGACAGGGGAGTACAATGAGCAGTTCTTC. Translating gives CASSSGTGEYNEQFF.

The V gene is TRBV9, the J gene TRBJ1-1, with 9 nucleotides matching TRBD1. The CDR3 runs to 13 residues. Trimming took 5 bases from V and 2 from J; bases not matched to a gene: 1. From germline, CDR1 is SGDLS and CDR2 YYNGEE. The CDR3 DNA sequence: TGTGCCAGCAGGGGACAGGGAAACACTGAAGCTTTCTTT. This codes for CASRGQGNTEAFF.

This rearrangement joins TRBV28 to TRBJ2-7, with D possibly being TRBD1 (5 bases). Deletions cut 6 bases from V and 7 bases from J, with 16 bases between. CDR1 and CDR2 (germline): MDHEN, SYDVKM. The CDR3 has 13 residues. The CDR3 here is CASSPDRTGEQYF. DNA for the CDR3: TGTGCCAGCAGCCCCGACAGAACGGGTGAGCAGTACTTC. The whole variable domain, filled in from reference TRBV28 and TRBJ2-7, reads DVKVTQSSRYLVKRTGEKVFLECVQDMDHENMFWYRQDPGLGLRLIYFSYDVKMKEKGDIPEGYSVSREKKERFSLILESASTNQTSMYLCASSPDRTGEQYFGPGTRLTVT.

The DNA of the CDR3 is TGTGCCAGCAGTTTCTGGGGCGACGGCTACACCTTC. Translating it yields CASSFWGDGYTF. The chain combines TRBV6-1 with TRBJ1-2; tentative D call: TRBD1 (5 bases). From germline, CDR1 is MNHNS and CDR2 SASEGT. The CDR3 covers 12 residues. Trimming pared 5 bases from V and 8 bases from J, leaving 12 bases between.

The chain links TRBV6-5 to TRBJ1-2, with 8 bases that match TRBD1. With V trimmed by 6 bases and J by 5 bases, 11 bases remained unmatched. CDR3 length: 15 residues. The germline gives CDR1 MNHEY, CDR2 SVGAGI. Written as DNA, the CDR3 is TGTGCCAGCAGCCCAGGGGTTGGACAGGGATATGGCTACACCTTC. It encodes CASSPGVGQGYGYTF.

This chain joins TRBV10-3 and TRBJ1-3; no clear D gene. This CDR3 spans 14 amino acids. Trimming took off 3 bases at V and 3 bases at J, with 9 bases between the two ends. Looked up from germline, CDR1 is ENHRY and CDR2 is SYGVKD. CDR3 in amino acids: CAISDPSGGNTIYF. Written as DNA, the CDR3 is TGTGCCATCAGTGACCCCTCAGGTGGAAACACCATATATTTT.

This chain links TRBV5-8 with TRBJ1-5; D is ambiguous. Germline loops: CDR1 SGHTS, CDR2 YDEGEE. The CDR3 is 12 amino acids. Trimming cost V 4 bases and J 3 bases, with 5 bases left between them. The CDR3 reads CASSAINQPQHF. CDR3 in DNA: TGTGCCAGCAGCGCGATCAATCAGCCCCAGCATTTT.